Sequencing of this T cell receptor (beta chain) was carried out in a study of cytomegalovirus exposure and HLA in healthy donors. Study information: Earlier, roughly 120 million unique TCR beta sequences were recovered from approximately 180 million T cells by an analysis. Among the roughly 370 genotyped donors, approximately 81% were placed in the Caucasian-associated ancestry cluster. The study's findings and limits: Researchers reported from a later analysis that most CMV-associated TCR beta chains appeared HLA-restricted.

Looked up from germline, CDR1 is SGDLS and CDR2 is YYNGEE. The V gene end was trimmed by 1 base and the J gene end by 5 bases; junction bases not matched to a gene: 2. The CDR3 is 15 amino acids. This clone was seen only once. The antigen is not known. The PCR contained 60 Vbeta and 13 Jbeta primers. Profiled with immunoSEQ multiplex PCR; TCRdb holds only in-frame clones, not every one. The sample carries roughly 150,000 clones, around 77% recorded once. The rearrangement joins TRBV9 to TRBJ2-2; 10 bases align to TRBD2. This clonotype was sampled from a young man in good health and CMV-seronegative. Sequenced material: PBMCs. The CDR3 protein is CASSVTSGKTGELFF. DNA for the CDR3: TGTGCCAGCAGCGTAACTAGCGGGAAGACCGGGGAGCTGTTTTTT.